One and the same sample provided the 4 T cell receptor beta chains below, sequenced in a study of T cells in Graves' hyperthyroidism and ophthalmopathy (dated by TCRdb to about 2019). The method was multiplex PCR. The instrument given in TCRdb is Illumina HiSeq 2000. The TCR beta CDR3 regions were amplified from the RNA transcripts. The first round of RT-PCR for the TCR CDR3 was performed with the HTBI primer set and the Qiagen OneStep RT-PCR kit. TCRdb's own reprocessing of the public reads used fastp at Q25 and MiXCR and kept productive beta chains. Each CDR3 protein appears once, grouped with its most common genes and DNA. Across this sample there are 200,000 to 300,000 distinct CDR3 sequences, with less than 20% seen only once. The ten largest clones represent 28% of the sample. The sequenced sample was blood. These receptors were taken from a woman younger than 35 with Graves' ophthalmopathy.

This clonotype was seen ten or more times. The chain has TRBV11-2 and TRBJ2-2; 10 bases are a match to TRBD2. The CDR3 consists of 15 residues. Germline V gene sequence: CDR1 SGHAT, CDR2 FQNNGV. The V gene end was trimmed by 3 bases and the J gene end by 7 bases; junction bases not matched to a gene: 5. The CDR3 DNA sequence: TGTGCCAGCAGCTTGAGACTAGCGGGCTTCGGGGAGCTGTTTTTT. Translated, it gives CASSLRLAGFGELFF.

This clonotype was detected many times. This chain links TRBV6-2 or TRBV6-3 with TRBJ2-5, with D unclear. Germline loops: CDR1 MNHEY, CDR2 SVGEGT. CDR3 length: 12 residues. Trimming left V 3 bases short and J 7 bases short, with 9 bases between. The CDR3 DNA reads TGTGCCAGCAGTTATAGGTCGGGGACCCAGTACTTC. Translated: CASSYRSGTQYF.

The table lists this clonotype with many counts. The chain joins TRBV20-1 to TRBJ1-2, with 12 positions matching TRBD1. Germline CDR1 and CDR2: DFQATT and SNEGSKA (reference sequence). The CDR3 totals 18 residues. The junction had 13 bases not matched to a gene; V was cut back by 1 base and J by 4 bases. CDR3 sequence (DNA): TGCAGTGCTAGAGGCACCGGGACAGGGGGCGGCGGGCCCTATGGCTACACCTTC. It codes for CSARGTGTGGGGPYGYTF.

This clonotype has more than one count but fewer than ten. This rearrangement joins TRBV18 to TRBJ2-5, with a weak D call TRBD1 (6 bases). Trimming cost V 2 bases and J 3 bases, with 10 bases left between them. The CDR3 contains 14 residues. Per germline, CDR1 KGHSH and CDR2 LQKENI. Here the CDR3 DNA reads TGTGCCAGCTCACCAGGGGGCGGCGAAGAGACCCAGTACTTC. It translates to CASSPGGGEETQYF.